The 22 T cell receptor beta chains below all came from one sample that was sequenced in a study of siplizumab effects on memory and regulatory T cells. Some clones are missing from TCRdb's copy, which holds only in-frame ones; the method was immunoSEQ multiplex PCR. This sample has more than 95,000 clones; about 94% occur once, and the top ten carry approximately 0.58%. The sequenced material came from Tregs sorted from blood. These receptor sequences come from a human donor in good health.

The CDR3 spells CATSSEDRGPFGPLHF. The CDR3 bases are TGTGCCACCAGCAGCGAAGACAGGGGGCCCTTTGGGCCCCTCCACTTT. This rearrangement joins TRBV15 to TRBJ1-6, with 10 bases matching TRBD1. This CDR3 is built from 16 residues. The germline V gene has CDR1 LNHNV and CDR2 YYDKDF (reference sequence). V lost 3 bases and J lost 13; bases outside the gene matches: 12.

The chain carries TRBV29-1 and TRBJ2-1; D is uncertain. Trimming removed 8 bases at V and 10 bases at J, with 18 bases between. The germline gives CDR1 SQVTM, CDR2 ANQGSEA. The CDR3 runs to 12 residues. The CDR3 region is CSLSSGPIEQFF. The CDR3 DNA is TGCAGCCTGAGCTCCGGGCCAATAGAGCAGTTCTTC.

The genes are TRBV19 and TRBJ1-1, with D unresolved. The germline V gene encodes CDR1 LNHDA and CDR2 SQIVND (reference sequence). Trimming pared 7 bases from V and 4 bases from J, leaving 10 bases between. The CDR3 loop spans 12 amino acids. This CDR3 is CASKWGTTEAFF. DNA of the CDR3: TGTGCCAGTAAATGGGGTACCACTGAAGCTTTCTTT.

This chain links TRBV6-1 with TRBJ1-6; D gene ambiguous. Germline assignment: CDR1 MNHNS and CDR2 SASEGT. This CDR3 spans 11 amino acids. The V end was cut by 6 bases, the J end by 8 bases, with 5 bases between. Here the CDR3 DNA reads TGTGCCAGCAGCCACGATTCACCCCTCCACTTT. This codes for CASSHDSPLHF.

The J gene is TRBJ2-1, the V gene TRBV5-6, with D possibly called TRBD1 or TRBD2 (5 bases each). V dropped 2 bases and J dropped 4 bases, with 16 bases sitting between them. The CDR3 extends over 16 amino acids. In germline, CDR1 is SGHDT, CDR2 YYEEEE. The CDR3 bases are TGTGCCAGCAGCTTCTCCTTGGGGGAAAAATACAATGAGCAGTTCTTC. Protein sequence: CASSFSLGEKYNEQFF. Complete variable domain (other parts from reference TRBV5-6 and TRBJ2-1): DAGVTQSPTHLIKTRGQQVTLRCSPKSGHDTVSWYQQALGQGPQFIFQYYEEEERQRGNFPDRFSGHQFPNYSSELNVNALLLGDSALYLCASSFSLGEKYNEQFFGPGTRLTVL.

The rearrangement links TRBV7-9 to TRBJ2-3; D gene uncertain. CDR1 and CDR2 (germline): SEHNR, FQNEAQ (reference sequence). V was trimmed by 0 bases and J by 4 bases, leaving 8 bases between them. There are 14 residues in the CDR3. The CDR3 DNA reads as TGTGCCAGCAGCTTAGCCAGGTTCCCAGATACGCAGTATTTT. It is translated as CASSLARFPDTQYF.

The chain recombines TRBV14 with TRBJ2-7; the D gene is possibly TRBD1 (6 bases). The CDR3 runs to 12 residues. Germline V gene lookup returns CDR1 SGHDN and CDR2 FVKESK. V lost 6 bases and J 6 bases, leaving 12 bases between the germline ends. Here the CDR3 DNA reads TGTGCCAGCAGGGGGACAAGAGGCGAGCAGTACTTC. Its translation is CASRGTRGEQYF.

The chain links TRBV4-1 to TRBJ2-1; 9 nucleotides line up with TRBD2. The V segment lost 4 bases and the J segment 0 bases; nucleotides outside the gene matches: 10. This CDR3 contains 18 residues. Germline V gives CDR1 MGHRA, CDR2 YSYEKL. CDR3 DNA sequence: TGCGCCAGCAGCCCCCAGACTAGCGGATTAAGCTCCTACAATGAGCAGTTCTTC. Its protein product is CASSPQTSGLSSYNEQFF.

In DNA form, the CDR3 reads TGCGCCAGCAGCTTGGAACCCAGTCTTTCCTACGAGCAGTACTTC. This sequence encodes CASSLEPSLSYEQYF. The chain joins TRBV5-1 to TRBJ2-7; D is undetermined. Germline CDR1 is SGHRS and CDR2 is YFSETQ. The CDR3 is made up of 15 amino acids. V was trimmed by 0 bases and J by 1 base, leaving 11 bases between them.

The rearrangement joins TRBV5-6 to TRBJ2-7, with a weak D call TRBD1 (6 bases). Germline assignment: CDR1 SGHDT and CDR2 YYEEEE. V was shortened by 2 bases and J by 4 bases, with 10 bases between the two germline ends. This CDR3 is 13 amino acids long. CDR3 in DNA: TGTGCCAGCAGCTTTCCCGACAGGTACGAGCAGTACTTC. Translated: CASSFPDRYEQYF.

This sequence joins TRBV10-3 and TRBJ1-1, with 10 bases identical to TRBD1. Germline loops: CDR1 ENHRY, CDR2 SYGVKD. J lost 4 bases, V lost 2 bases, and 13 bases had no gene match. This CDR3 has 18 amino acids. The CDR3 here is CAISEVAGQGWGGTEAFF. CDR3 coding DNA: TGTGCCATCAGTGAGGTCGCGGGACAGGGGTGGGGTGGCACTGAAGCTTTCTTT.

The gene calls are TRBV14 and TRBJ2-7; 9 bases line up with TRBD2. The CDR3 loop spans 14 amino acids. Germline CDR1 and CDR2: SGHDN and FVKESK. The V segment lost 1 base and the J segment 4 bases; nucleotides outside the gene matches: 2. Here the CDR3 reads CASSQVAGVYEQYF. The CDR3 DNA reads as TGTGCCAGCAGCCAAGTAGCGGGAGTTTACGAGCAGTACTTC.

As DNA, the CDR3 is TGTGCCAGCAAGGTCAGGGGGCAGGGTGAAGCTTTCTTT. Translating it yields CASKVRGQGEAFF. V is TRBV2 and J is TRBJ1-1; 8 bases map to TRBD1. In germline, CDR1 is SNHLY, CDR2 FYNNEI. V lost 7 bases to trimming and J lost 7 bases; unmatched junction nucleotides: 8. CDR3 size: 13 residues.

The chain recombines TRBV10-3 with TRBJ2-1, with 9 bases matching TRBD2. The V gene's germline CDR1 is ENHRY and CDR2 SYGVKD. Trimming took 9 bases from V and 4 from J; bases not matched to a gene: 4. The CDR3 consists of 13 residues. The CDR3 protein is CAISSGIYNEQFF. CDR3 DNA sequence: TGTGCCATTTCTAGCGGGATTTACAATGAGCAGTTCTTC.

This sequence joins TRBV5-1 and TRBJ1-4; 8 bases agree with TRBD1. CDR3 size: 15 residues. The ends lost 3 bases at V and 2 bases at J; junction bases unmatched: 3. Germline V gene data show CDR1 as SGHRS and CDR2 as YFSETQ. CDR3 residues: CASSSHRGTNEKLFF. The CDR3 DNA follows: TGCGCCAGCAGCTCTCACAGGGGGACTAATGAAAAACTGTTTTTT.

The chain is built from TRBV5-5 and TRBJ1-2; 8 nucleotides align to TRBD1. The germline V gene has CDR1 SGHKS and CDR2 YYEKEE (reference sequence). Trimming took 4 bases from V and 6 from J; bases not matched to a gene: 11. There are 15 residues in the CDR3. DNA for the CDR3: TGTGCCAGCAGCGGAATAACAGGGGGAGTGGATGGCTACACCTTC. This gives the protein CASSGITGGVDGYTF.

CDR3 coding DNA: TGTGCCAGCAGTCGCCCCCGCCGGGACAGCAATCAGCCCCAGCATTTT. Amino acids: CASSRPRRDSNQPQHF. The chain links TRBV6-6 to TRBJ1-5; maybe TRBD1 (5 bases). V was cut by 5 bases and J by 1 base, with 15 bases left in between. Looked up from germline, CDR1 is MNHNY and CDR2 is SVGAGI (reference sequence). The CDR3 sequence is 16 residues long.

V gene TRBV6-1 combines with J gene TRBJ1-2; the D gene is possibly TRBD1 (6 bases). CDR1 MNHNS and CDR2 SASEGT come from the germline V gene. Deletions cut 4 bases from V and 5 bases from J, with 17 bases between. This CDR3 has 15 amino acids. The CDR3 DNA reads TGTGCCAGCAGTGTTCAGGGGAAGATTTGGTATGGCTACACCTTC. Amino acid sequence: CASSVQGKIWYGYTF.

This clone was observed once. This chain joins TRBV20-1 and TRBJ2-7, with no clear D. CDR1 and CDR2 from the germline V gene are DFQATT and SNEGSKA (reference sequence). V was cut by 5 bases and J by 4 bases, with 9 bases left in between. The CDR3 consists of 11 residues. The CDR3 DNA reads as TGCAGTGCTCTCGACGCGTACGAGCAGTACTTC. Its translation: CSALDAYEQYF.

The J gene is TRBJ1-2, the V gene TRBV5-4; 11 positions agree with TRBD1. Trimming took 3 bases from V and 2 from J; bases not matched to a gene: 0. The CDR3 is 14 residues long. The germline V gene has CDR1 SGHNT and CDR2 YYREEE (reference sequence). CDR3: CASSWDRGNYGYTF. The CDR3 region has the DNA TGTGCCAGCAGCTGGGACAGGGGGAACTATGGCTACACCTTC.

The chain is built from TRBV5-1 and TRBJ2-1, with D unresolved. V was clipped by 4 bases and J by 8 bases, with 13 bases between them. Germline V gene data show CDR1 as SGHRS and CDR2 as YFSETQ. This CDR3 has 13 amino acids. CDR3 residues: CASSPDLGYEQFF. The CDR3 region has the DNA TGCGCCAGCAGCCCTGACCTGGGATATGAGCAGTTCTTC. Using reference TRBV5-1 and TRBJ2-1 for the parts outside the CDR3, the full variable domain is KAGVTQTPRYLIKTRGQQVTLSCSPISGHRSVSWYQQTPGQGLQFLFEYFSETQRNKGNFPGRFSGRQFSNSRSEMNVSTLELGDSALYLCASSPDLGYEQFFGPGTRLTVL.

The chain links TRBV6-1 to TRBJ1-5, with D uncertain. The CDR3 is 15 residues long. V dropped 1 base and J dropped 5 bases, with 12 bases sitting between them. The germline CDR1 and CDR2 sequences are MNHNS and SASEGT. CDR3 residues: CASSEEFMGDQPQHF. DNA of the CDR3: TGTGCCAGCAGTGAAGAGTTCATGGGAGATCAGCCCCAGCATTTT.